This T cell receptor (beta chain) was sequenced for a study of T cell repertoires in cytomegalovirus infection. Study summary: Public signatures in TCR beta pointed to CMV infection and matching HLA type. Overall study results and limits: Of the TCR beta families, the public ones yielded a cumulative frequency that identified carriers of CMV plus the relevant HLA. Ex vivo, HLA-C-restricted CMV-specific TCR beta clonotypes prevailed over the rest of the response.

Turning to this clonotype: Its antigen is as yet unknown.

Germline assignment: CDR1 SNHLY and CDR2 FYNNEI. The CDR3 loop spans 14 amino acids. Trimming removed 8 bases from V and 5 bases from J; junction bases left unmatched: 9. TCRdb re-called the reads through MiXCR, storing one row per CDR3 protein. The table lists roughly 100,000 distinct CDR3 sequences, less than 55% of them singletons. This clonotype was sampled from a human donor in good health (CMV status not recorded). Some clones in this sample may be carry-over from other donors' samples. Sequenced material: CD8+ T cells from cultured PBMCs, taken from culture after CMV antigen stimulation. This chain joins TRBV2 and TRBJ1-2; 9 nucleotides agree with TRBD1. The CDR3 region has the DNA TGTGCCAGCCTAATGGACAGGGGATTTTATGGCTACACCTTC. Its protein product is CASLMDRGFYGYTF.